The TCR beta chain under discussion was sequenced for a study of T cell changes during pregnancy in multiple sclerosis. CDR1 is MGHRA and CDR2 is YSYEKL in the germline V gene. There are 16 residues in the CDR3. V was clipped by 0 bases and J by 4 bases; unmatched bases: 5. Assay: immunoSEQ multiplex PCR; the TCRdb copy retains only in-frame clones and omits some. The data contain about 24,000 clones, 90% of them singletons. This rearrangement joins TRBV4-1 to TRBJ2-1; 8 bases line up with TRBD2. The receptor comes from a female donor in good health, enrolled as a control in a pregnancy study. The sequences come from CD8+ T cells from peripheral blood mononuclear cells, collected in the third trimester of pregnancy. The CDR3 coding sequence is TGCGCCAGCAGCCAAGACGTCGGGGGGGCATACAATGAGCAGTTCTTC. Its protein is CASSQDVGGAYNEQFF.